This entry is about one T cell receptor (beta chain). Its cognate antigen is unknown. TCRdb processed the 5' RACE reads anew with MiXCR; each CDR3 protein has one entry. The data contain 20,000 to 25,000 distinct CDR3 sequences, approximately 4.3% of them singletons. As for time point: sample taken at primary tumor resection. Untreated early-stage non-small cell lung cancer patients, roughly 72 in total, were the donors. This sample is drawn from a study of spatial heterogeneity in lung cancer. On the study more broadly: Each distinct TCR and UMI combination averaged more than ten appearances in raw reads. Study findings and constraints: Intratumoral expanded alpha and beta TCR counts were found to track tumor mutation counts.

Between the trimmed V and J ends, which lost 1 base and 0 bases, there was a span of 8 bases. Looked up from germline, CDR1 is LNHDA and CDR2 is SQIVND (reference sequence). The CDR3 sequence is 15 residues long. V gene TRBV19 combines with J gene TRBJ2-3; no definite D call. The receptor's source is a male donor with early-stage non-small cell lung cancer. The specimen was lung tumor tissue, collected at surgery. CDR3: CASSIVGASTDTQYF. The CDR3 DNA reads TGTGCCAGTAGTATAGTAGGAGCTAGCACAGATACGCAGTATTTT.